This note documents a single T cell receptor (beta chain) sequence. This clonotype was observed at least ten times. Its antigen remains undetermined. The sample holds no much larger clone one base away, and base qualities are not on file. The protocol used for the library was RT-PCR. Data came from an Illumina HiSeq 2500. TCRdb applied fastp at Q25 and MiXCR to the public reads, then kept only in-frame beta chains. Every CDR3 protein is listed once, alongside the most common genes and DNA of its rows. The sample yields around 480,000 distinct CDR3 sequences; approximately 11% were counted once. Approximately 12% of the sample is taken by the ten largest. Clipping removes 6 bases from V and 7 bases from J, with 5 as the unmatched junction base count. Counted from cysteine to phenylalanine, this CDR3 has 12 amino acids. The kept DNA is CDR3 alone, 36 bases in frame from the first base. This sample stems from a study of response to subunit inactivated influenza vaccine (dated by TCRdb to the late 2010s). A note on the overall study: The study used deep quantitative T cell receptor repertoire profiling to track responses to a trivalent subunit inactivated influenza vaccine.

What this sample's time point label stands for: approximately 40 days after influenza vaccine administration. The paper as a whole reports these results and caveats: According to the authors, only a limited number of new T cells may be recruited by each seasonal influenza vaccination.

The sequence was obtained from a man in his forties or fifties who received an inactivated influenza vaccine. Donor details come from another sample of the same person, matched by shared clones. The chain is made from TRBV12-3 or TRBV12-4 and TRBJ2-5; TRBD1 lines up with 7 middle nucleotides. The starting material was PBMCs from blood, obtained roughly 48 days after vaccination. The DNA is TGTGCCAGCAGAGGGACAGTAGGGACCCAGTACTTC. It is translated as CASRGTVGTQYF.